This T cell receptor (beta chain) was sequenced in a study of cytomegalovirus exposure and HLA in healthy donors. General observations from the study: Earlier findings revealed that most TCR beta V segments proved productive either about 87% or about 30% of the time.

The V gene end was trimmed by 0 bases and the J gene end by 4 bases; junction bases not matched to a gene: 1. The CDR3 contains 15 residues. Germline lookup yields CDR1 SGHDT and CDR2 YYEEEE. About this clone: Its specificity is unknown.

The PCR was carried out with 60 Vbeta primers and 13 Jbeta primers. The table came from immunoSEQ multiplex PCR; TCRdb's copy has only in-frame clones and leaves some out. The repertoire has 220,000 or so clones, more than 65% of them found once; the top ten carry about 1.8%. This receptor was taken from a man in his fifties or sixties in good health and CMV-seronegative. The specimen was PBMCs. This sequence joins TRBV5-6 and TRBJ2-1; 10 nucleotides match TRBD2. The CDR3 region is CASSLASGGYNEQFF. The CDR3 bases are TGTGCCAGCAGCTTGGCTAGCGGGGGTTACAATGAGCAGTTCTTC.